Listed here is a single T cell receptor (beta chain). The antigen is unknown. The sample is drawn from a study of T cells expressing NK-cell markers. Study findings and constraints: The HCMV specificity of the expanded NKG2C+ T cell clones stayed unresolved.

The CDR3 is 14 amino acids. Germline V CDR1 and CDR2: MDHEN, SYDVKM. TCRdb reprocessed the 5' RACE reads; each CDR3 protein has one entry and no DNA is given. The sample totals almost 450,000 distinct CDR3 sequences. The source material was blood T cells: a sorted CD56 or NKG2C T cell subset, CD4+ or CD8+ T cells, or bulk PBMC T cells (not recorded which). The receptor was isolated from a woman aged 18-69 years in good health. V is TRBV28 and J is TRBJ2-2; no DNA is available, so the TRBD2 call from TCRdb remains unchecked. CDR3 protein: CATSTSVNTGELFF.